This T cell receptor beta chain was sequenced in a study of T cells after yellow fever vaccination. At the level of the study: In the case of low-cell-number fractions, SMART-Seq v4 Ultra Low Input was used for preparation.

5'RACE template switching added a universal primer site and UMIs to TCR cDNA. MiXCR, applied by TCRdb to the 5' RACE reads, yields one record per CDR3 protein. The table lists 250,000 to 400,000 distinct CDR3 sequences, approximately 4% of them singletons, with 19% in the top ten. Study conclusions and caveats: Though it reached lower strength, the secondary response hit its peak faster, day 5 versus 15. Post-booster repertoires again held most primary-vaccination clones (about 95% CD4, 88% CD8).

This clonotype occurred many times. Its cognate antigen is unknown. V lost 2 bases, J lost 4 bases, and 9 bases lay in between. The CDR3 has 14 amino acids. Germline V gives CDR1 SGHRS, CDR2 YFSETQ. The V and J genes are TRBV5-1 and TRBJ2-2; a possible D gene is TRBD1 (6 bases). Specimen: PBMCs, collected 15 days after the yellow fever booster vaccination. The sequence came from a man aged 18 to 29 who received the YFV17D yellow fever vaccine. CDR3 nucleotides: TGCGCCAGCAGCTTAAACAGGGCCACCGGGGAGCTGTTTTTT. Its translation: CASSLNRATGELFF. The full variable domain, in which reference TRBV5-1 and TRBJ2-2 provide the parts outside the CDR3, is KAGVTQTPRYLIKTRGQQVTLSCSPISGHRSVSWYQQTPGQGLQFLFEYFSETQRNKGNFPGRFSGRQFSNSRSEMNVSTLELGDSALYLCASSLNRATGELFFGEGSRLTVL.